This TCR beta chain is from a study of response to subunit inactivated influenza vaccine. This clonotype has more than one count but fewer than ten. The CDR3 spans 14 residues. The germline V and J ends were trimmed by 7 bases and 1 base, with 14 bases remaining between them. Germline lookup yields CDR1 SGDLS and CDR2 YYNGEE. TCRdb analysed the RT-PCR reads with MiXCR anew, one entry per CDR3 protein. The sample yields approximately 500,000 distinct CDR3 sequences, around 25% seen once. The same data also went into a second study, on T cells expressing NK-cell markers. This second study notes: Production of TCR beta cDNA relied on 5'RACE template switching with UMIs. Investigators obtained TCR beta repertoires from sorted CD3+CD56+NKG2C+, CD3+CD56+NKG2C- and CD3+CD56-NKG2C+ T cells.

V gene TRBV9 combines with J gene TRBJ2-5, with TRBD1 as a possible D gene (6 bases). This specimen consisted of CD4+ T cells sorted from PBMCs, obtained about 11 days after vaccination. This clonotype was obtained from a man aged 50-60 years who received an inactivated influenza vaccine. The CDR3 coding sequence is TGTGCCAGCCAATCAGGGGCAGCCCAAGAGACCCAGTACTTC. This codes for CASQSGAAQETQYF.